This T cell receptor beta chain was observed in a study of tissue T cells after allogeneic stem cell transplantation. Study-wide background: Pathologist H&E review favored samples with visible lymphocytes for sequencing among multiple samples.

In regard to this clone: Its target is unknown.

Study-wide results and caveats: Anatomically similar tissues had similar TCR repertoires within each patient.

TCRdb's table, derived via immunoSEQ multiplex PCR, lists solely in-frame clones and lacks some. Of 2,000 or so clones in the sample, roughly 68% were seen once. The sample here was tissue from the stomach, taken at autopsy. The TCR originated in a female donor at least 60 years old with lung cancer.

DNA of the CDR3: TGTGCCAGCGGCGGCCGCTACACAGATACGCAGTATTTT. Translation: CASGGRYTDTQYF. The genes are TRBV7-9 and TRBJ2-3; D gene unclear. V was trimmed by 8 bases and J by 2 bases, leaving 11 bases between them. The CDR3 contains 13 residues. CDR1 and CDR2 from the germline V gene are SEHNR and FQNEAQ (reference sequence). The variable domain in full, completed from reference TRBV7-9 and TRBJ2-3, reads DTGVSQNPRHKITKRGQNVTFRCDPISEHNRLYWYRQTLGQGPEFLTYFQNEAQLEKSRLLSDRFSAERPKGSFSTLEIQRTEQGDSAMYLCASGGRYTDTQYFGPGTRLTVL.